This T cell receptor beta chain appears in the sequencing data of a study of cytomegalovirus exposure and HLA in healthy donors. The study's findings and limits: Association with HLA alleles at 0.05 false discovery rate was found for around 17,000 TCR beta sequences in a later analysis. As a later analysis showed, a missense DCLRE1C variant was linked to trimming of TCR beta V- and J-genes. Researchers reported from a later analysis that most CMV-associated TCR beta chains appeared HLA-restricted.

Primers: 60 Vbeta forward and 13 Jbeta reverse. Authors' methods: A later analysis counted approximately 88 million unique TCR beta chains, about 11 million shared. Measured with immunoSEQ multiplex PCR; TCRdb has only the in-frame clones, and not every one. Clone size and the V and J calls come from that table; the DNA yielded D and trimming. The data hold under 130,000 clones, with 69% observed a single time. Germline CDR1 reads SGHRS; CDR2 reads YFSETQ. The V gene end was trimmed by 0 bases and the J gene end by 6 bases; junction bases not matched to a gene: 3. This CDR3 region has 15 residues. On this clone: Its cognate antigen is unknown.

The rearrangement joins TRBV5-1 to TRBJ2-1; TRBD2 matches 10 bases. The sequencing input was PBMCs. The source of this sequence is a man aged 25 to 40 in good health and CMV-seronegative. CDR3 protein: CASSLELAGINEQFF. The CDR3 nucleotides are TGCGCCAGCAGCTTGGAACTAGCGGGAATCAATGAGCAGTTCTTC.